Listed below are T cell receptor beta chains from one sample, sequenced in a study of T cell responses to AZD1222 COVID-19 vaccine. The data were produced by immunoSEQ multiplex PCR, yet TCRdb's version contains in-frame clones alone and is incomplete. The repertoire includes about 94,000 clones, 90% of them detected once, and 8% to 9.5% sits in the top ten. This specimen consisted of peripheral blood, obtained on day 0 of AZD1222 vaccination. These receptors all come from an adult in good health. Each CDR3 is given with its conserved first and last residue. Fields, in order: clone size, V gene, J gene, CDR3 protein. Only part of the rows carry a size: once, few, many, or a class if the clone is expanded.

clone size: .; V gene: TRBV28; J gene: TRBJ1-4; CDR3 protein: CASSKGSQGFEKLFF
clone size: .; V gene: TRBV4-3; J gene: TRBJ2-6; CDR3 protein: CASSQEQASGANVLTF
clone size: .; V gene: TRBV7-2; J gene: TRBJ2-5; CDR3 protein: CASSYRTSGGAGRETQYF
clone size: .; V gene: TRBV18; J gene: TRBJ1-2; CDR3 protein: CASSPRAGNYGYTF
clone size: once; V gene: TRBV21-1; J gene: TRBJ1-5; CDR3 protein: CASSMVPGWRSPQHF
clone size: .; V gene: TRBV6-2/TRBV6-3; J gene: TRBJ2-3; CDR3 protein: CASSARGGASTDTQYF
clone size: .; V gene: TRBV9; J gene: TRBJ2-6; CDR3 protein: CASSPGTSGGGNGANVLTF
clone size: .; V gene: TRBV5-1; J gene: TRBJ2-1; CDR3 protein: CASTPGQGEGNEQFF
clone size: .; V gene: TRBV18; J gene: TRBJ2-7; CDR3 protein: CASSPTGADEQYF
clone size: .; V gene: TRBV25-1; J gene: TRBJ2-7; CDR3 protein: CASSVSGFRGYEQYF
clone size: .; V gene: TRBV18; J gene: TRBJ2-7; CDR3 protein: CASSPEREHYEQYF
clone size: .; V gene: TRBV4-3; J gene: TRBJ1-5; CDR3 protein: CASSQDYWSPGQPQHF
clone size: .; V gene: TRBV2; J gene: TRBJ2-2; CDR3 protein: CASFPGTSVSGELFF
clone size: .; V gene: TRBV19; J gene: TRBJ1-5; CDR3 protein: CASIRQGGHSNQPQHF
clone size: .; V gene: TRBV5-8; J gene: TRBJ1-2; CDR3 protein: CASGNYGYTF
clone size: .; V gene: TRBV19; J gene: TRBJ2-1; CDR3 protein: CASSIGRRGQLNEQFF
clone size: .; V gene: TRBV2; J gene: TRBJ1-6; CDR3 protein: CASSVWDMNSPLHF
clone size: .; V gene: TRBV7-9; J gene: TRBJ2-7; CDR3 protein: CASSFWDTYEQYF
clone size: .; V gene: TRBV14; J gene: TRBJ2-1; CDR3 protein: CASSQTGGGKNEQFF
clone size: .; V gene: TRBV10-3; J gene: TRBJ1-5; CDR3 protein: CAISGQDHQPQHF
clone size: .; V gene: TRBV9; J gene: TRBJ1-1; CDR3 protein: CASSVGMNTEAFF
clone size: .; V gene: TRBV4-3; J gene: TRBJ2-3; CDR3 protein: CASSQAGGSTDTQYF
clone size: .; V gene: TRBV19; J gene: TRBJ2-1; CDR3 protein: CASSIYPSGNEQFF
clone size: .; V gene: TRBV9; J gene: TRBJ2-5; CDR3 protein: CASSTRTGFQGETQYF
clone size: .; V gene: TRBV7-9; J gene: TRBJ1-4; CDR3 protein: CASSLAGRPIATNEKLFF
clone size: .; V gene: TRBV6-2/TRBV6-3; J gene: TRBJ1-1; CDR3 protein: CASSDPERSEAFF
clone size: .; V gene: TRBV5-1; J gene: TRBJ2-1; CDR3 protein: CASSGNSGGPVNEQFF
clone size: once; V gene: TRBV15; J gene: TRBJ1-1; CDR3 protein: CATTDRGRTEAFF
clone size: .; V gene: TRBV18; J gene: TRBJ1-3; CDR3 protein: CASSPGTAGNTIYF
clone size: .; V gene: TRBV4-1; J gene: TRBJ1-5; CDR3 protein: CASSHPPGQTYQPQHF
clone size: .; V gene: TRBV27; J gene: TRBJ2-3; CDR3 protein: CASSLYGGTSTDTQYF
clone size: few; V gene: TRBV13; J gene: TRBJ1-1; CDR3 protein: CASSPPGGSEAFF
clone size: .; V gene: TRBV6-2/TRBV6-3; J gene: TRBJ2-3; CDR3 protein: CATSGQTDTQYF
clone size: .; V gene: TRBV6-5; J gene: TRBJ1-5; CDR3 protein: CASSWGLGQPQHF
clone size: .; V gene: TRBV6-4; J gene: TRBJ2-2; CDR3 protein: CASSYSGDGELFF
clone size: .; V gene: TRBV11-2; J gene: TRBJ2-7; CDR3 protein: CASSLVWEEQYF